This paragraph reports one T cell receptor (beta chain). There are a few counts of this clone. What antigen it recognizes has not been identified. Within one base of it there is no much larger clone, and no base qualities were kept. This entry comes from a study of T cell therapy after organ transplantation (dated by TCRdb to between 2017 and 2020). Some background on the complete study: Therapy products were autologous CMV-specific T cells expanded in vitro for two to three weeks with a peptide pool of 30 HLA class I and II CMV epitopes. Patients were given up to 6 doses of T cells at 2-week intervals and were followed for over 25 weeks after finishing therapy. Of the approximately ten patients, eight were classified as clinical responders and two were classified as nonresponders. Across 2 to 6 intravenous infusions, patients got a median of 1.92 x 10^8 CMV-specific T cells. Blood samples for the short-term post-therapy time point were collected 4 to 8 weeks after therapy was completed. A follow-up TRBV repertoire analysis was performed on an open-label phase I trial of autologous CMV-specific adoptive T cell therapy in solid-organ transplant recipients. Long-term post-therapy samples were available for only 8 of the 10 patients.

Including the terminal cysteine and phenylalanine, the CDR3 comprises 16 residues. Only the CDR3 region is kept as DNA, spanning 48 bases read in frame from base 1. At the junction V is shortened by 3 bases and J by 5 bases, with 20 bases in between. CDR1 MRHNA and CDR2 SNTAGT were looked up in the germline V gene. This specimen's time point label, per the study, means: 4-8 weeks after completion of therapy. The patients had received solid-organ transplants and had drug-resistant/recurrent cytomegalovirus. Approximately 11 trial participants were chosen for repertoire analysis on the basis of the availability of post-therapy peripheral blood mononuclear cells. A BD FACSAria III was used to sort viable CD3+CD8+CD4- lymphocytes from PBMCs. Genomic DNA was extracted from sorted cells with the Qiagen DNeasy Kit. TRB CDR3 regions were amplified from genomic DNA with the immunoSEQ two-step, bias-controlled multiplex PCR assay. An Illumina NextSeq 500 was used to sequence the CDR3 libraries. Processing in the source paper ran as follows. The immunoSEQ Analyzer platform was used for the initial alignment and bioinformatics, which included bias normalization against synthetic CDR3 analogs. Annotation of V, D and J genes followed the definitions in the IMGT database. VDJtools version 1.1.10 and the R package tcR version 2.2.1.11 were used with default settings for further TRBV analyses. For the GLIPH analysis, version 1.0 was run with default settings. For CDR3 sequences with at least 5 reads, significant changes in clonotype frequency were assessed with a 2-sided binomial test and Benjamini-Hochberg correction (alpha = 0.01). The table was pulled from immuneACCESS by TCRdb, which kept in-frame rearrangements only. Such tables lose some clones; where checked, under half of the loss comes from unresolved V genes, and the rest has no known cause. Clone size and V and J calls were adopted from that table, with D and trimming inferred from the DNA. The sample yields 15,000 to 25,000 clones; roughly four fifths were counted once. Together, the top ten hold 9% to 9.5% of the sample.

Overall study outcomes, separate from this receptor: Assessment of confounders such as concurrent antirejection and antiviral medications was prevented by the small cohort. Few detected expansions in nonresponders may reflect reduced sample coverage from poor CD8+ T cell yield. Before therapy, nonresponders had marked clonal expansions, and after therapy the repertoires of nonresponders changed only minimally. Reconstitution after therapy appeared to include not only transferred clonotypes but also endogenous clonotypes that had not been detected in the therapy products. Fold change in CD8 clonality after therapy was inversely correlated with pretherapy clonality, suggesting that less biased repertoires were more receptive to remodeling.

Recombination joined TRBV6-4 with TRBJ2-7; TRBD1 is perhaps the D gene, given 5 matching bases. The sample in question was CD8+ T cells from blood, obtained after autologous CMV-specific T cell therapy. This receptor was identified in a human patient who had received a solid organ transplant and had CMV disease. Where a transplant has occurred, the graft donor may have supplied some of the T cells. The bases read TGTGCCAGCAGTGATTTGGGGCTATACGAATTCGACGAGCAGTACTTC. It codes for CASSDLGLYEFDEQYF.